This T cell receptor (beta chain) originates from a study of T-cell reconstitution after alpha-beta-depleted transplantation in children. Study outcomes and limitations: When one year had passed after transplant, most T-cell counts and diversity came from newly produced T cells. Day-60 TCRbeta diversity that was high in some patients was derived from surviving recipient T cells and thymic progenitors. Alpha-beta T cells about two months after transplant reportedly derived from several hundred expanded graft clones.

Concerning this clonotype: Antigen unknown.

V gave up 5 bases and J gave up 0 bases, with 8 bases separating them. CDR1 SNHLY and CDR2 FYNNEI come from the germline V gene. This CDR3 is 14 amino acids long. Molecular barcoding with unique molecular identifiers was used for the TCRbeta library. TCRdb independently ran MiXCR on the PCR reads; one entry per CDR3 protein. This table holds about a million distinct CDR3 sequences, less than 30% found once. The chain combines TRBV2 with TRBJ1-3, with no clear D. This TCR was sampled from a boy in the first two years of life who had a stem cell transplant for SCID, so the T cells may come from the graft donor. The sequencing used PBMCs, mostly from graft donor cells, collected 360 days after TCRalphabeta/CD19-depleted stem cell transplant. The CDR3 protein is CASSPKSSGNTIYF. CDR3 nucleotides: TGTGCCAGCAGTCCCAAGAGCTCTGGAAACACCATATATTTT.